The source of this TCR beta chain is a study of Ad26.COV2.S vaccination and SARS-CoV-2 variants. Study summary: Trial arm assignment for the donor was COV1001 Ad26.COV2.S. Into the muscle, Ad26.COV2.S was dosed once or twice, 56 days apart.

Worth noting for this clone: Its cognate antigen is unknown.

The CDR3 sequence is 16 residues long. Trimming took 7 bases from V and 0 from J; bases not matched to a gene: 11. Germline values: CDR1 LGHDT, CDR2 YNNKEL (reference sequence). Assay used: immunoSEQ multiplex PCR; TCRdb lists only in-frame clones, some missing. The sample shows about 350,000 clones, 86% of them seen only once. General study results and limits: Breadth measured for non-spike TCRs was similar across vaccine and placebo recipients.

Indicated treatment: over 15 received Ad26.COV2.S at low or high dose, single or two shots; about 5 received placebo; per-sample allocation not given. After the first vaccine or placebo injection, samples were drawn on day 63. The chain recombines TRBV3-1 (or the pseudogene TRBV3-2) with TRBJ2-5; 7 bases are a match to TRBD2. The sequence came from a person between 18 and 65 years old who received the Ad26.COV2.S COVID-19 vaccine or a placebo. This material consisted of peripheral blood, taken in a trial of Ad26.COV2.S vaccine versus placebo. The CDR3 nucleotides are TGTGCCAGCACCTTGGGGGGGACTTCTTACCAAGAGACCCAGTACTTC. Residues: CASTLGGTSYQETQYF.